The clone carrying this TCR beta chain was seen once. Produced via immunoSEQ multiplex PCR; TCRdb's table is partial and in-frame only. The sample has over 85,000 clones, 95% to 96% seen once. The record originates from a study of technical replicates of blood from a few donors. The CDR3 totals 14 residues. CDR1 and CDR2 from the germline V gene are LGHNA and YNFKEQ. Trimming shortened V by 7 bases and J by 8 bases, and 17 bases separated the two germline ends. Sequences were obtained from T cells isolated from PBMCs. This TCR came from a human donor in good health. The V and J genes are TRBV4-2 and TRBJ1-4; unclear D gene. CDR3 in amino acids: CASTPQPNREKLFF. The DNA for the CDR3 is TGTGCCAGCACCCCCCAACCAAACCGGGAAAAACTGTTTTTT.